These 25 T cell receptor beta chains originate from one sample sequenced in a study of control samples from healthy donors and cancer patients. Generated by immunoSEQ multiplex PCR, the TCRdb table keeps only in-frame clones and is missing some. The table shows some 96,000 clones, with roughly 87% occurring only once. Sequenced input: blood. The source is a woman between 50 and 59 years old in good health.

The V call is TRBV5-4, the J call TRBJ1-1; 11 bases match TRBD1. The CDR3 spans 19 residues. Germline V lookup: CDR1 SGHNT, CDR2 YYREEE (reference sequence). Trimming at V came to 0 bases and at J to 5 bases, leaving 15 bases not matched to a gene. CDR3: CASSLANREDRGLYTEAFF. The CDR3 DNA follows: TGTGCCAGCAGCTTGGCCAACCGAGAGGACAGGGGGCTATATACTGAAGCTTTCTTT.

The chain is built from TRBV30 and TRBJ2-1; 9 nucleotides match TRBD2. The CDR3 is 15 amino acids. After removal of 3 bases from V and 4 bases from J, the junction contained 7 bases not matched to a gene. In germline, CDR1 is GTSNPN, CDR2 SVGIG (reference sequence). CDR3 sequence (DNA): TGTGCCTGGAGATTAGCGGGGGCCCTGTACAATGAGCAGTTCTTC. Encoded protein: CAWRLAGALYNEQFF.

This clone was seen a handful of times. J is TRBJ1-1 and V is TRBV5-1; D is uncertain. Germline lookup yields CDR1 SGHRS and CDR2 YFSETQ. There are 16 residues in the CDR3. V lost 2 bases and J 2 bases, leaving 16 bases between the germline ends. CDR3 protein: CASSFRPDLTNTEAFF. DNA for the CDR3: TGCGCCAGCAGCTTTCGGCCAGACTTGACTAACACTGAAGCTTTCTTT.

The chain is built from TRBV7-2 and TRBJ1-6; 7 bases are shared with TRBD1. The germline V gene has CDR1 SGHTA and CDR2 FQGNSA. After removal of 6 bases from V and 1 base from J, the junction contained 6 bases not matched to a gene. The CDR3 has 16 amino acids. CDR3 sequence: CASRRDRASYNSPLHF. CDR3 sequence (DNA): TGTGCCAGCAGAAGAGACAGGGCGTCCTATAATTCACCCCTCCACTTT.

The chain combines TRBV6-4 with TRBJ2-3, with D uncertain. The CDR3 covers 12 residues. With 2 bases removed from V and 5 bases from J, the gap between germline ends came to 5 bases. The germline V gene encodes CDR1 MRHNA and CDR2 SNTAGT. The CDR3 bases are TGTGCCAGCAGTGACGGGGTAGATACGCAGTATTTT. Amino acid sequence: CASSDGVDTQYF.

The chain joins TRBV5-6 to TRBJ2-1; the D gene is possibly TRBD2 (5 bases). V lost 4 bases and J 6 bases, leaving 14 bases between the germline ends. The germline V gene has CDR1 SGHDT and CDR2 YYEEEE. The CDR3 length is 14 residues. The CDR3 is CASSLGLASNEQFF. DNA for the CDR3: TGTGCCAGCAGCCTAGGCCTAGCATCCAATGAGCAGTTCTTC.

The rearrangement uses TRBV18 and TRBJ1-1; no firm D call. CDR3 length equals 13 residues. V lost 6 bases to trimming and J lost 4 bases, with 12 bases between them. CDR1 is KGHSH and CDR2 is LQKENI in the germline V gene. CDR3 in DNA: TGTGCCAGCTCCCGGACGGAGGGCACTGAAGCTTTCTTT. Translating it yields CASSRTEGTEAFF.

The chain is built from TRBV27 and TRBJ1-2, with D perhaps matching TRBD1 (6 bases). Germline assignment: CDR1 MNHEY and CDR2 SMNVEV (reference sequence). This CDR3 is built from 16 residues. The V gene lost 3 bases and the J gene lost 1 base, with 15 bases spanning the gap. The CDR3 reads CASSFWTAKNNYGYTF. The CDR3 DNA sequence: TGTGCCAGCAGTTTTTGGACAGCCAAAAATAACTATGGCTACACCTTC.

The chain links TRBV7-2 to TRBJ2-3; the D gene is possibly TRBD2 (5 bases). This CDR3 is 14 amino acids long. The germline V and J ends were trimmed by 5 bases and 0 bases, with 9 bases remaining between them. Germline-derived CDR1 and CDR2 are SGHTA and FQGNSA. The CDR3 is CASSQGLSTDTQYF. The CDR3 DNA reads TGTGCCAGCAGCCAAGGACTGAGCACAGATACGCAGTATTTT.

The chain is built from TRBV5-1 and TRBJ2-5, with 8 bases lining up with TRBD1. CDR3 length equals 14 residues. J lost 6 bases, V lost 4 bases, and 8 bases had no gene match. From germline, CDR1 is SGHRS and CDR2 YFSETQ. The CDR3 DNA reads as TGCGCCAGCAGCGATATGACAGGGGAAAAGACCCAGTACTTC. Translating it yields CASSDMTGEKTQYF.

The chain employs TRBV18 and TRBJ2-5; possible D gene TRBD2, 5 bases. The V end lost 3 bases, the J end lost 10 bases, and 12 bases lay between the germline ends. Germline V gene sequence: CDR1 KGHSH, CDR2 LQKENI. The CDR3 consists of 12 residues. CDR3 sequence (DNA): TGTGCCAGCTCACCTACGCCAGCGGACCAGTACTTC. It specifies CASSPTPADQYF.

The chain employs TRBV13 and TRBJ2-3; TRBD2 might be the D (6 bases). The V gene's germline CDR1 is PRHDT and CDR2 FYEKMQ (reference sequence). Trimming pared 0 bases from V and 2 bases from J, leaving 12 bases between. This CDR3 comprises 16 residues. CDR3 protein: CASSLGGGRTTDTQYF. In nucleotides, the CDR3 is TGTGCCAGCAGCTTAGGGGGGGGACGAACCACAGATACGCAGTATTTT.

V and J are TRBV30 and TRBJ1-2; possibly TRBD1 for D (5 bases). The V gene lost 8 bases and the J gene lost 2 bases, with 12 bases spanning the gap. Germline V gives CDR1 GTSNPN, CDR2 SVGIG (reference sequence). This CDR3 region has 12 residues. The CDR3 region is CAGAGGNYGYTF. CDR3 bases: TGTGCCGGAGCGGGGGGGAACTATGGCTACACCTTC.

The chain carries TRBV15 and TRBJ2-7; 12 positions match TRBD2. The CDR3 runs 15 residues. Germline assignment: CDR1 LNHNV and CDR2 YYDKDF (reference sequence). With 3 bases clipped from V and 5 bases from J, the junction kept 5 bases outside the gene matches. The CDR3 loop reads CATSRETSGGNEQYF. The CDR3 DNA is TGTGCCACCAGCAGGGAGACTAGCGGGGGAAACGAGCAGTACTTC.

This chain uses TRBV21-1 with TRBJ2-7; the table's D call, TRBD2, has no DNA check behind it. TRBV21-1 is assigned pseudogene status. This CDR3 comprises 14 residues. Here the CDR3 reads CASCALAGAYEQYV. The CDR3 DNA reads as TGTGCCAGCTGTGCACTAGCGGGCGCCTACGAGCAGTACGTC.

The chain has TRBV3-1 (or the pseudogene TRBV3-2) and TRBJ2-2; 8 bases line up with TRBD2. The V gene end was trimmed by 0 bases and the J gene end by 1 base; junction bases not matched to a gene: 7. Germline loops: CDR1 LGHDT, CDR2 YNNKEL (reference sequence). This CDR3 spans 18 amino acids. The CDR3: CASSQDDGLAGNTGELFF. The CDR3 DNA reads as TGTGCCAGCAGCCAAGATGACGGGCTAGCGGGGAACACCGGGGAGCTGTTTTTT.

V and J are TRBV29-1 and TRBJ2-7, with D possibly TRBD2 on 5 matching bases. The length of the CDR3 is 11 residues. Germline loops: CDR1 SQVTM, CDR2 ANQGSEA. V was clipped by 6 bases and J by 3 bases, with 9 bases between them. CDR3 nucleotides: TGCAGCGTCGTCCGGGACTACGAGCAGTACGTC. It translates to CSVVRDYEQYV.

This clone is a singleton in its sample. The chain recombines TRBV7-9 with TRBJ1-2; perhaps TRBD1 as D (6 bases). The CDR3 spans 17 residues. V was clipped by 5 bases and J by 3 bases, with 22 bases between them. The germline V gene has CDR1 SEHNR and CDR2 FQNEAQ (reference sequence). The CDR3 reads CASSLLIPGDWDYGYTF. The CDR3 nucleotides read TGTGCCAGCAGCCTACTAATCCCAGGGGATTGGGACTATGGCTACACCTTC.

This clone has a single count. The chain employs TRBV5-8 and TRBJ1-5; D unresolved. CDR1 and CDR2 (germline): SGHTS, YDEGEE. Trimming cost V 1 base and J 3 bases, with 11 bases left between them. There are 15 residues in the CDR3. The chain's CDR3 is CASSLSRLNNQPQHF. For the CDR3, the DNA is TGTGCCAGCAGCTTGTCCAGGCTAAACAATCAGCCCCAGCATTTT.

The rearrangement joins TRBV7-3 to TRBJ2-3; 9 nucleotides align to TRBD2. After removal of 2 bases from V and 2 bases from J, the junction contained 14 bases not matched to a gene. Germline-derived CDR1 and CDR2 are SGHTA and FQGTGA. This CDR3 comprises 19 residues. This CDR3 reads CASSLYPVSLAGTTDTQYF. The CDR3 bases are TGTGCCAGCAGCTTATATCCCGTTTCGCTAGCGGGGACCACAGATACGCAGTATTTT.

This chain links TRBV5-1 with TRBJ2-1; 10 bases map to TRBD2. Germline V CDR1 and CDR2: SGHRS, YFSETQ. The ends lost 0 bases at V and 4 bases at J; junction bases unmatched: 10. The CDR3 is 18 residues long. CDR3 sequence: CASSLASGGPNIYNEQFF. Written as DNA, the CDR3 is TGCGCCAGCAGCTTGGCTAGCGGGGGCCCGAACATTTACAATGAGCAGTTCTTC.

The V and J genes are TRBV7-2 and TRBJ2-1; D is possibly TRBD2 (6 bases). The CDR3 has 14 amino acids. Germline V CDR1 and CDR2: SGHTA, FQGNSA. V was clipped by 5 bases and J by 8 bases, with 16 bases between them. This chain's CDR3 is CASSPGGSVHEQFF. The CDR3 region has the DNA TGTGCCAGCAGCCCCGGGGGTAGTGTACATGAGCAGTTCTTC. Full variable domain (remainder filled in from reference TRBV7-2 and TRBJ2-1): GAGVSQSPSNKVTEKGKDVELRCDPISGHTALYWYRQSLGQGLEFLIYFQGNSAPDKSGLPSDRFSAERTGGSVSTLTIQRTQQEDSAVYLCASSPGGSVHEQFFGPGTRLTVL.

On this clone: Other nucleotide sequences from this sample produce the same CDR3. The J gene is TRBJ1-2, the V gene TRBV18; weak D call: TRBD1 (6 bases). Trimming stripped 3 bases from V and 2 bases from J, with 7 bases between. Germline V gene sequence: CDR1 KGHSH, CDR2 LQKENI. This CDR3 is built from 13 residues. This CDR3 reads CASSPTGNYGYTF. CDR3 bases: TGTGCCAGCTCACCTACAGGGAACTATGGCTACACCTTC.

This chain joins TRBV30 and TRBJ2-5; the D gene is possibly TRBD1 (5 bases). Between the trimmed V and J ends, which lost 4 bases and 2 bases, there was a span of 17 bases. CDR3 length: 15 amino acids. CDR1 is GTSNPN and CDR2 is SVGIG in the germline V gene (reference sequence). The CDR3 sequence is CAWNGAQLPQETQYF. CDR3 bases: TGTGCCTGGAATGGGGCGCAACTTCCTCAAGAGACCCAGTACTTC.

The chain is built from TRBV30 and TRBJ1-1; possible D gene TRBD1, 5 bases. With 1 base removed from V and 9 bases from J, the gap between germline ends came to 9 bases. Germline CDR1 and CDR2: GTSNPN and SVGIG (reference sequence). This CDR3 has 11 residues. Here the CDR3 reads CAWSDEGKAFF. The CDR3 DNA sequence: TGTGCCTGGAGTGACGAGGGGAAAGCTTTCTTT. Using reference TRBV30 and TRBJ1-1 for the parts outside the CDR3, the full variable domain is SQTIHQWPATLVQPVGSPLSLECTVEGTSNPNLYWYRQAAGRGLQLLFYSVGIGQISSEVPQNLSASRPQDRQFILSSKKLLLSDSGFYLCAWSDEGKAFFGQGTRLTVV.